The 8 T cell receptor beta chains presented below share a single source sample, sequenced in a study of CD8+CD57+ T cells in acquired aplastic anemia. The sequenced patients had an expansion of CD8+CD57+ cells seen by flow cytometry. Genomic DNA served as template for TCR beta VDJ and CDR3 profiling. TCRdb re-analysed the reads in MiXCR, keeping a single row per CDR3 protein. The table shows 200,000 to 250,000 distinct CDR3 sequences, with roughly 53% occurring only once. Input material: sorted CD4+, CD8+, or CD8+CD57+ T cells (not recorded which) from PBMCs. These receptors came from a human donor with aplastic anemia.

This clonotype was seen only a few times. The CDR3 coding sequence is TGTGCCAGTAGTATTGAGGGGACAGGGGCCAACGTCCTGACTTTC. As protein: CASSIEGTGANVLTF. The rearrangement uses TRBV19 and TRBJ2-6; a weak D match, TRBD1 (6 bases). The CDR3 is made up of 15 amino acids. V dropped 3 bases and J dropped 4 bases, with 10 bases sitting between them. Germline CDR1 reads LNHDA; CDR2 reads SQIVND (reference sequence).

This clonotype is a singleton in its sample. This may stem from a read error, because a much larger clone lies one nucleotide away. The rearrangement joins TRBV10-3 to TRBJ1-2; TRBD1 is a possible D gene (5 bases). V was pared by 5 bases and J by 8 bases, with 12 bases between. CDR1 and CDR2 from the germline V gene are ENHRY and SYGVKD. This CDR3 contains 12 residues. In DNA, the CDR3 is TGTGCCATCAGTTCCTCAGGGTACGGCTACACCTTC. Translated: CAISSSGYGYTF.

This clonotype has at least ten counts. The chain recombines TRBV6-1 with TRBJ1-6; the match to TRBD1 covers 8 bases. This CDR3 region has 15 residues. V shed 2 bases and J 6 bases; nucleotides not matched to a gene: 3. Germline V gene data show CDR1 as MNHNS and CDR2 as SASEGT. In DNA, the CDR3 is TGTGCCAGCAGTGAAATAGACAGGGGTAATTCACCCCTCCACTTT. Translated: CASSEIDRGNSPLHF.

The chain couples TRBV19 to TRBJ2-7, with D possibly being TRBD2 (5 bases). V lost 4 bases and J 3 bases, leaving 10 bases between the germline ends. The CDR3 spans 13 residues. Germline loops: CDR1 LNHDA, CDR2 SQIVND (reference sequence). CDR3 DNA sequence: TGTGCCAGTAGTAACGTCGGGGTCTACGAGCAGTACTTC. This translates into CASSNVGVYEQYF.

On this clonotype: One base away lies a much larger clone, so this may be a sequencing read error. V usage is TRBV5-1 and J usage is TRBJ1-4, with 10 positions matching TRBD1. J lost 6 bases, V lost 7 bases, and 12 bases had no gene match. Germline V CDR1 and CDR2: SGHRS, YFSETQ. This CDR3 spans 16 amino acids. CDR3 sequence reads: CASGELPGTGDEKLFF. CDR3 nucleotides: TGCGCCAGCGGCGAGCTCCCCGGGACAGGGGATGAAAAACTGTTTTTT.

The CDR3 bases are TGTGCCACCAGCGGATGGAACCTCAGGGGGCGCGGGGGAGGCGAGCAGTACTTC. Amino acids: CATSGWNLRGRGGGEQYF. The chain recombines TRBV15 with TRBJ2-7; D perhaps matches TRBD1 (8 bases). Germline V gene data show CDR1 as LNHNV and CDR2 as YYDKDF (reference sequence). The CDR3 runs 18 residues. Trimming removed 5 bases from V and 6 bases from J, with 29 bases in between.

This chain connects TRBV20-1 to TRBJ2-2, with D tentatively TRBD1 (6 bases). The CDR3 extends over 15 amino acids. Trimming took off 2 bases at V and 4 bases at J, with 14 bases between the two ends. Germline V CDR1 and CDR2: DFQATT, SNEGSKA (reference sequence). CDR3 bases: TGCAGTGCTAGATTTCCGGGACAACCCACCGGGGAGCTGTTTTTT. Translation: CSARFPGQPTGELFF.

In this sample, this clonotype turned up many times. This chain links TRBV4-1 with TRBJ2-2; D call uncertain. V dropped 3 bases and J dropped 0 bases, with 5 bases sitting between them. The CDR3 contains 14 residues. Germline V CDR1 and CDR2: MGHRA, YSYEKL. DNA for the CDR3: TGCGCCAGCAGCCAGATAGCGAACACCGGGGAGCTGTTTTTT. Amino acid sequence: CASSQIANTGELFF.